Included here is one TCR beta chain sequence, with context. This sample is drawn from a study of T cell changes during pregnancy in multiple sclerosis. Germline V gives CDR1 SGHRS, CDR2 YFSETQ. This CDR3 spans 13 amino acids. Trimming stripped 1 base from V and 3 bases from J, with 7 bases between. The protocol was immunoSEQ multiplex PCR, while the TCRdb copy is restricted to in-frame clones and leaves out a portion. Among tens of thousands of clones listed, about 92% were seen once. The sample in question was peripheral blood, obtained in the third trimester of pregnancy. This chain uses TRBV5-1 with TRBJ2-5; D gene unclear. The source of this sequence is a female donor in good health, enrolled as a control in a pregnancy study. CDR3 amino acids: CASSLPAEETQYF. The CDR3 nucleotides read TGCGCCAGCAGCTTGCCCGCAGAAGAGACCCAGTACTTC.